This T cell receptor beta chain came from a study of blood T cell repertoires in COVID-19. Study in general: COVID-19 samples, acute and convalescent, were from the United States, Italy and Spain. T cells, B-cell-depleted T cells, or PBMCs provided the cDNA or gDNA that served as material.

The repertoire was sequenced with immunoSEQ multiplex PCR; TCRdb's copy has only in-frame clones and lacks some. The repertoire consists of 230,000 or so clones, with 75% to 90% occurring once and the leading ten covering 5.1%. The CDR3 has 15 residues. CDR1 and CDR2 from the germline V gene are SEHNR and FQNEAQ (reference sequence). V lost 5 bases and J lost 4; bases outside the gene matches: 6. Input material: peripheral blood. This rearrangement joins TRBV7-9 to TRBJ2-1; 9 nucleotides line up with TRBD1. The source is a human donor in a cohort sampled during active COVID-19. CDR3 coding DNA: TGTGCCAGCAGCAGGGGACAGGGATCGTACAATGAGCAGTTCTTC. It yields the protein CASSRGQGSYNEQFF.